The rows below give T cell receptor beta chains drawn from one sample of a study of T cell responses to AZD1222 COVID-19 vaccine. Produced via immunoSEQ multiplex PCR; TCRdb's table is partial and in-frame only. The repertoire holds roughly 77,000 clones, 80% to 95% seen once, with under 5% in the top ten. The sample was peripheral blood, taken 28 days after the second AZD1222 dose. All receptors derive from an adult who received the AZD1222 COVID-19 vaccine. Both conserved end residues are part of each CDR3. D genes are given only for firm matches.

>TRBV5-1|TRBD1
CASSLVQGRNEQFF
>TRBV7-9|-
CASSSGKGGSNQSQHF
>TRBV30|-
CAWSGGGQPQHF
>TRBV6-5|-
CASTYLSGGTEAFF
>TRBV6-4|TRBD1
CASSRDRDGEQFF
>TRBV27|TRBD1
CASSFHGQGAQPYEQYF
>TRBV28|-
CASTDIQEAFF
>TRBV24-1|-
CATSDPNREQYF
>TRBV7-9|TRBD1
CASSYRTGSDNEQFF
>TRBV19|-
CASSPRGALSYEQYF
>TRBV7-3|-
CASSLYRDYNEQFF
>TRBV19|-
CASSGGSTQYF
>TRBV4-2|-
CASSQDGEGLLREQYF
>TRBV30|TRBD2
CAWSKGLAGTYEQYF
>TRBV7-2|-
CASSPGRIKRETQYF
>TRBV11-2|-
CASSLATGRGGGYTF
>TRBV28|-
CASSLTRQYF
>TRBV30|-
CAWSRPPSNTIYF
>TRBV5-1|TRBD1
CASSSGQDDSYEQYF
>TRBV19|-
CASSTPTQANYGYTF
>TRBV5-6|-
CASSFGEQFSSF
>TRBV5-4|-
CASSLGRGSSSYNEQFF
>TRBV27|-
CASSLSAEREAFF
>TRBV10-3|-
CAITPGRHRNQPQHF
>TRBV19|-
CASSILPGSETQYF
>TRBV7-2|-
CASSLLITAVGYTF
>TRBV5-1|-
CASSPGRPGVYGYTF
>TRBV27|-
CASSSEATPGELFF
>TRBV10-3|-
CAISEPGDHSYEQYF
>TRBV4-1|TRBD2
CASGRGETQYF
>TRBV6-5|-
CASRTPPGPHCLHF
>TRBV2|TRBD1
CASSEGQGRNTIYF
>TRBV11-3|TRBD2
CASSLGGLGLGVADTQYF
>TRBV9|-
CASSVASWGTNYGYTF
>TRBV10-3|TRBD2
CAISDLGRGSSYNEQFF
>TRBV15|-
CATSRFRDSPRGDTQYF
>TRBV11-1|-
CASSSIRGFNEQFF
>TRBV6-5|-
CASSYTKNTEAFF
>TRBV27|-
CASSSRGSSYNEQFF
>TRBV19|TRBD1
CASSGQGASVNEKLFF
>TRBV27|TRBD1
CASSITGDYGYTF
>TRBV18|TRBD1
CASSPGQGETQYF